The rows below give T cell receptor beta chains drawn from one sample of a study of blood T cell repertoires in COVID-19. Sequenced by immunoSEQ multiplex PCR; TCRdb stores in-frame clones only, minus some. The table includes a few hundred thousand clones, around nine tenths detected once. Specimen: PBMCs or T cells enriched from blood (not recorded which). These receptor sequences come from a middle-aged woman who had recovered from COVID-19. Each CDR3 is given with its conserved first and last residue. A D gene is named only where the DNA matches it firmly. A clone size is listed for some rows: how often the clone was seen (once, few, many), or a class if it is expanded.

size	D	V	J	DNA	CDR3
.	TRBD2	TRBV11-2	TRBJ2-5	TGTGCCAGCAGCTTAGAGGGGCGGGGGACCCCCCAAGAGACCCAGTACTTC	CASSLEGRGTPQETQYF
.	.	TRBV20-1	TRBJ2-7	TGCAGTGCTAGTCCCAGACGGGACATATCCTCCTACGAGCAGTACTTC	CSASPRRDISSYEQYF
.	TRBD2	TRBV5-1	TRBJ2-2	TGCGCCAGCAGCCTCAGACTAGCGGGAGAGGTGACCGGGGAGCTGTTTTTT	CASSLRLAGEVTGELFF
.	.	TRBV30	TRBJ2-7	TGTGCCTGGGGGCCGAGTTCCTACGAGCAGTACTTC	CAWGPSSYEQYF
.	TRBD2	TRBV3-1/TRBV3-2	TRBJ2-2	TGTGCCAGCAGCCAACACTCAGGACTAGCGGGAGTTTCCGGGGAGCTGTTTTTT	CASSQHSGLAGVSGELFF
.	TRBD2	TRBV30	TRBJ2-1	TGTGCCTGGAAGTTCGATAGCGGGGCCTACAATGAGCAGTTCTTC	CAWKFDSGAYNEQFF
.	TRBD1	TRBV7-9	TRBJ1-4	TGTGCCAGCAGCCGGAGACGGGGACAGGGCCAATCAACTAATGAAAAACTGTTTTTT	CASSRRRGQGQSTNEKLFF
.	.	TRBV9	TRBJ1-1	TGTGCCAGCAGCCCCTTACCGGGCACTGAAGCTTTCTTT	CASSPLPGTEAFF
.	TRBD1	TRBV2	TRBJ2-2	TGTGCCAGCGGTTCCCACAGGGGGCCGAACACCGGGGAGCTGTTTTTT	CASGSHRGPNTGELFF
once	.	TRBV28	TRBJ2-7	TGTGCCAGCAGTTTTCTATCGACATTTTCCTACGAGCAGTACTTC	CASSFLSTFSYEQYF
.	TRBD1	TRBV18	TRBJ1-5	TGTGCCAGCTCACCAAGCAGGGTGGGGACAGGCCCCTCGCCCCAGCATTTT	CASSPSRVGTGPSPQHF
.	TRBD2	TRBV18	TRBJ2-5	TGTGCCAGCTCACCACGGACTAGCGGCCAAGAGACCCAGTACTTC	CASSPRTSGQETQYF
.	TRBD1	TRBV7-9	TRBJ1-2	TGTGCCAGCAGCACCCAGGGACAGGGAGGGTTTGTATATGGCTACACCTTC	CASSTQGQGGFVYGYTF
.	TRBD1	TRBV25-1	TRBJ2-1	TGTGCCAGCAGTGATCAGATCAGGGGGAACAATGAGCAGTTCTTC	CASSDQIRGNNEQFF
.	.	TRBV9	TRBJ2-3	TGTGCCAGCAGCGTAGCTGGAGACCCCTGGGATACGCAGTATTTT	CASSVAGDPWDTQYF
.	.	TRBV29-1	TRBJ1-3	TGCAGCGTTGATGCGGGTGGAAACACCATATATTTT	CSVDAGGNTIYF
many	TRBD1	TRBV15	TRBJ2-5	TGTGCCCCCAGGTACAGGGGCCGCCAAGAGACCCAGTACTTC	CAPRYRGRQETQYF
.	.	TRBV11-3	TRBJ1-1	TGTGCCAGCACCCGGATCGGGGGAGGGGTAACTGAAGCTTTCTTT	CASTRIGGGVTEAFF
.	.	TRBV7-9	TRBJ1-1	TGTGCCAGCAGCCCTATGAGTGAGAACACTGAAGCTTTCTTT	CASSPMSENTEAFF
.	.	TRBV7-2	TRBJ1-6	TGTGCCAGCAGCCCCCAGGGGCTGGATAATTCACCCCTCCACTTT	CASSPQGLDNSPLHF
.	.	TRBV6-5	TRBJ2-5	TGTGCCAGCTTCACTTCTTGGTACCAAGAGACCCAGTACTTC	CASFTSWYQETQYF
.	.	TRBV2	TRBJ1-1	TGTGCCAGCAGTGAAGCGGCATATGAAGCTTTCTTT	CASSEAAYEAFF
.	.	TRBV28	TRBJ2-3	TGTGCCAGCAGCAAGAATACCCCCTCGAGGGCAGATACGCAGTATTTT	CASSKNTPSRADTQYF
.	TRBD1	TRBV13	TRBJ2-7	TGTGCCAGCAGCTCACAGGGGGCAGTATACGAGCAGTACTTC	CASSSQGAVYEQYF
.	.	TRBV11-1	TRBJ2-3	TGTGCCAGCAGCTTAGTAGGAGAGACGGTAGATACGCAGTATTTT	CASSLVGETVDTQYF
.	TRBD2	TRBV5-4	TRBJ2-7	TGTGCCAGCAGCCCGCAACTTGGTAGCGGGAGAAACGAGCAGTACTTC	CASSPQLGSGRNEQYF
.	TRBD1	TRBV5-1	TRBJ2-7	TGCGCCAGCAGCTTGGGGGACAGGGAGTTCGACGAGCAGTACTTC	CASSLGDREFDEQYF
.	TRBD1	TRBV7-6	TRBJ1-6	TGTGCCAGCAGCTTAGAAGGGACAGTTAATTCACCCCTCCACTTT	CASSLEGTVNSPLHF
.	.	TRBV7-2	TRBJ1-3	TGTGCCAGCAGCTTAGAGGCAGGGGAAGGAAACACCATATATTTT	CASSLEAGEGNTIYF
.	.	TRBV4-1	TRBJ2-4	TGCGCCAGCAGCCAACGGTCGGGGAATTTCGACATTCAGTACTTC	CASSQRSGNFDIQYF
.	TRBD2	TRBV11-3	TRBJ2-3	TGTGCCAGCAGCGCCCAACCCACCTCTAGCGGGAGGGGCACAGATACGCAGTATTTT	CASSAQPTSSGRGTDTQYF
.	TRBD1	TRBV30	TRBJ2-4	TGTGCCTGGAGCAAGGGACAGCAAAACATTCAGTACTTC	CAWSKGQQNIQYF
once	.	TRBV4-3	TRBJ1-1	TGCGCCAGCAGCCTAAGGGAGGCAGGGAAAGCTTTCTTT	CASSLREAGKAFF
.	.	TRBV28	TRBJ1-3	TGTGCCGCCTACAGGACTGGAAACACCATATATTTT	CAAYRTGNTIYF
once	.	TRBV5-6	TRBJ1-2	TGTGCCAGCAGCCCCAAACCGCTACAGGGCCGGGTCGGCTACACCTTC	CASSPKPLQGRVGYTF
.	TRBD1	TRBV5-4	TRBJ2-3	TGTGCCAGCAGCTTCCCAGACAGGGTTGATACGCAGTATTTT	CASSFPDRVDTQYF
.	.	TRBV6-2/TRBV6-3	TRBJ1-3	TGTGCCAGCACCCCCAGGCCCAGCTCTGGAAACACCATATATTTT	CASTPRPSSGNTIYF
.	.	TRBV7-9	TRBJ2-2	TGTGCCAGCAGCGTGGGCCCGTCGGCCGGGGAGCTGTTTTTT	CASSVGPSAGELFF
.	TRBD1	TRBV24-1	TRBJ2-1	TGTGCCACCAGCCGGACAGGGGGCGGTGGGCAGTTCTTC	CATSRTGGGGQFF
.	TRBD1	TRBV18	TRBJ2-6	TGTGCCAGCTCACCTACTGGACAGGACCTCTCTGGGGCCAACGTCCTGACTTTC	CASSPTGQDLSGANVLTF
.	.	TRBV10-3	TRBJ1-6	TGTGCCATCAGTGACGGGGGACTCGGGTCACCCCTCCACTTT	CAISDGGLGSPLHF
.	TRBD1	TRBV5-1	TRBJ2-7	TGCGCCAGCAGCTTGGCCACAGGGGTTAGGCGCGAGCAGTACTTC	CASSLATGVRREQYF
.	TRBD2	TRBV4-3	TRBJ2-7	TGCGCCAGCAGCCAAGAAGCCTTCGCCAGCGGGGGCTACGAGCAGTACTTC	CASSQEAFASGGYEQYF
.	TRBD2	TRBV4-1	TRBJ2-7	TGCGCCAGCAGCTTGGGAGGGAGCGGGTCCTACGAGCAGTACTTC	CASSLGGSGSYEQYF
.	.	TRBV25-1	TRBJ1-2	TGTGCCAGCAGCCCCGGGGGGGAGGATGGCTACACCTTC	CASSPGGEDGYTF
once	.	TRBV4-1	TRBJ1-5	TGCGCCAGCAGCCTCCTGAGGGAAAGCAATCAGCCCCAGCATTTT	CASSLLRESNQPQHF
.	TRBD1	TRBV19	TRBJ2-7	TGTGCCAGTACACCGGGACAGGGTTCCTACGAGCAGTACTTC	CASTPGQGSYEQYF
.	TRBD2	TRBV10-3	TRBJ2-1	TGTGCCTCTAAGTCGGGGGAGGGCCTTGATGAGCAGTTCTTC	CASKSGEGLDEQFF
.	.	TRBV4-3	TRBJ1-2	TGCGCCAGCAGCCAGTTTTGGGCCCTTAACTATGGCTACACCTTC	CASSQFWALNYGYTF
once	TRBD2	TRBV10-3	TRBJ2-7	TGTGCCATCAGTGGAGGACTAGCGGGGTCCTACGAGCAGTACTTC	CAISGGLAGSYEQYF
.	.	TRBV24-1	TRBJ1-2	TGTGCCACCACCCCTCAAGGAGGGGGGGGCTATGGCTACACCTTC	CATTPQGGGGYGYTF
.	TRBD2	TRBV7-6	TRBJ2-5	TGTGCCAGCAGCTTAGGTAGCGGGAGTGAAGAGACCCAGTACTTC	CASSLGSGSEETQYF
.	.	TRBV7-2	TRBJ2-6	TGTGCCAGCAGCTTTCAAAGTCTTAGCTCTGGGGCCAACGTCCTGACTTTC	CASSFQSLSSGANVLTF
.	.	TRBV19	TRBJ1-1	TGTGCCAGTAGTAATCAGCCGGGGTTGAACACTGAAGCTTTCTTT	CASSNQPGLNTEAFF
.	.	TRBV12-3/TRBV12-4	TRBJ2-1	TGTGCCAGCAGTTTGGACGGACTGGGCGAGCAGTTCTTC	CASSLDGLGEQFF
.	.	TRBV11-1	TRBJ2-7	TGTGCCAGCAGCGACGACACCTACGAGCAGTACTTC	CASSDDTYEQYF
.	.	TRBV5-1	TRBJ2-1	TGCGCCAGCAGCTCGGGCAATGAGCAGTTCTTC	CASSSGNEQFF
.	.	TRBV19	TRBJ2-2	TGTGCCAGTAAACTTAGCGGGAACACCGGGGAGCTGTTTTTT	CASKLSGNTGELFF
.	.	TRBV6-5	TRBJ1-3	TGTGCCAGCAGTTACTCGGCGGTCGGCTCTGGAAACACCATATATTTT	CASSYSAVGSGNTIYF